One and the same sample provided the 27 T cell receptor beta chains below, sequenced in a study of CD8 T cells in Susac syndrome. Random hexamers were used to reverse transcribe roughly 0.45 to 1 ug of RNA. TCRdb analysed the immunoSEQ multiplex PCR reads with MiXCR anew, one entry per CDR3 protein. The repertoire holds 200,000 or so distinct CDR3 sequences, with about 96% as singletons. The sequencing input was CD4+ T cells from PBMCs. The receptors were gathered from a human donor with multiple sclerosis.

The genes are TRBV15 and TRBJ2-7, with 12 positions matching TRBD2. The junction had 7 bases not matched to a gene; V was cut back by 0 bases and J by 7 bases. There are 16 residues in the CDR3. Germline V gene lookup returns CDR1 LNHNV and CDR2 YYDKDF (reference sequence). The CDR3 reads CATSRDWTSGTGEQYF. CDR3 nucleotides: TGTGCCACCAGCAGAGATTGGACTAGCGGGACGGGGGAGCAGTACTTC.

The chain joins TRBV30 to TRBJ2-7; possibly TRBD1 or TRBD2 for D (5 bases each). V lost 0 bases and J lost 2, with 14 bases in between. Germline V gene sequence: CDR1 GTSNPN, CDR2 SVGIG (reference sequence). The CDR3 is 15 residues long. The CDR3 spells CAWSVGARRTYEQYF. DNA for the CDR3: TGTGCCTGGAGTGTCGGGGCGCGGCGGACCTACGAGCAGTACTTC.

This clonotype was observed once. The chain employs TRBV2 and TRBJ2-7; TRBD1 matches 9 bases. The CDR3 has 13 residues. Germline assignment: CDR1 SNHLY and CDR2 FYNNEI. V shed 10 bases, J shed 8 bases, and the junction held 12 bases outside the gene matches. The CDR3 protein is CAITGGADKKQYF. CDR3 nucleotide sequence: TGTGCCATTACAGGGGGCGCTGATAAGAAGCAGTACTTC.

The V and J genes are TRBV27 and TRBJ1-2; D is unclear. CDR1 and CDR2 from the germline V gene are MNHEY and SMNVEV (reference sequence). V was cut by 8 bases and J by 2 bases, with 18 bases left in between. There are 15 residues in the CDR3. The chain's CDR3 is CASARAEGLNYGYTF. The CDR3, as DNA: TGTGCCAGCGCCCGAGCCGAGGGCCTGAACTATGGCTACACCTTC.

For the CDR3, the DNA is TGTGCCAGCAGCTCCATAGTCAGGTTCAACACTGAAGCTTTCTTT. It yields the protein CASSSIVRFNTEAFF. The chain employs TRBV7-9 and TRBJ1-1; D uncertain. V lost 4 bases to trimming and J lost 2 bases, with 14 bases between them. The germline V gene encodes CDR1 SEHNR and CDR2 FQNEAQ (reference sequence). The CDR3 contains 15 residues.

J is TRBJ2-5 and V is TRBV29-1; D not resolved. With 6 bases removed from V and 1 base from J, the gap between germline ends came to 12 bases. The length of the CDR3 is 13 residues. CDR1 SQVTM and CDR2 ANQGSEA come from the germline V gene. CDR3 in amino acids: CSVKQIIQETQYF. In nucleotides, the CDR3 is TGCAGCGTAAAGCAGATAATCCAAGAGACCCAGTACTTC.

The J gene is TRBJ2-2, the V gene TRBV30; TRBD2 aligns across 9 bases. V was pared by 3 bases and J by 6 bases, with 8 bases of the junction left unmatched. This CDR3 contains 15 residues. The germline gives CDR1 GTSNPN, CDR2 SVGIG (reference sequence). For the CDR3, the DNA is TGTGCCTGGAGGGAGGTAGCGGGAGTACCCGGGGAGCTGTTTTTT. Protein sequence: CAWREVAGVPGELFF. The full variable domain, completed using reference TRBV30 and TRBJ2-2, is SQTIHQWPATLVQPVGSPLSLECTVEGTSNPNLYWYRQAAGRGLQLLFYSVGIGQISSEVPQNLSASRPQDRQFILSSKKLLLSDSGFYLCAWREVAGVPGELFFGEGSRLTVL.

The chain has TRBV19 and TRBJ1-1; 9 bases agree with TRBD1. Trimming at V came to 5 bases and at J to 3 bases, leaving 10 bases not matched to a gene. In germline, CDR1 is LNHDA, CDR2 SQIVND (reference sequence). This CDR3 is built from 16 residues. The CDR3 spells CASSPTGGAWDTEAFF. In DNA form, the CDR3 reads TGTGCCAGTAGTCCGACAGGGGGGGCATGGGACACTGAAGCTTTCTTT.

The chain couples TRBV20-1 to TRBJ2-1; a possible D gene is TRBD2 (6 bases). Germline V gene data show CDR1 as DFQATT and CDR2 as SNEGSKA (reference sequence). Trimming left V 2 bases short and J 12 bases short, with 14 bases between. The CDR3 length is 12 residues. CDR3 bases: TGCAGTGCTAGATCGGGGACTTCTGGGCAGTTCTTC. It codes for CSARSGTSGQFF.

The rearrangement links TRBV2 to TRBJ2-7; a possible D gene is TRBD2 (5 bases). The CDR3 consists of 12 residues. The V gene lost 6 bases and the J gene lost 2 bases, with 8 bases spanning the gap. In germline, CDR1 is SNHLY, CDR2 FYNNEI. CDR3 sequence reads: CASSREPYEQYF. As DNA, the CDR3 is TGTGCCAGCAGCCGGGAACCCTACGAGCAGTACTTC.

The J gene is TRBJ1-6, the V gene TRBV7-9; D is undetermined. CDR3 length equals 13 residues. Per germline, CDR1 SEHNR and CDR2 FQNEAQ (reference sequence). Trimming removed 1 base at V and 8 bases at J, with 6 bases between. The CDR3: CASSLGVYSPLHF. CDR3 nucleotide sequence: TGTGCCAGCAGCTTAGGGGTTTATTCACCCCTCCACTTT.

The sample holds one count of this clonotype. The chain is built from TRBV18 and TRBJ2-1; possible D gene TRBD2, 5 bases. The CDR3 sequence is 13 residues long. Germline V gene lookup returns CDR1 KGHSH and CDR2 LQKENI. Trimming shortened V by 6 bases and J by 10 bases, and 16 bases separated the two germline ends. CDR3 amino acids: CASSQAGGLEQFF. The CDR3 coding sequence is TGTGCCAGCTCCCAGGCGGGCGGCCTAGAGCAGTTCTTC.

This clonotype was seen just once. The V call is TRBV18, the J call TRBJ1-1; D is unresolved. The CDR3 has 11 residues. The V end lost 3 bases, the J end lost 10 bases, and 9 bases lay between the germline ends. Germline lookup yields CDR1 KGHSH and CDR2 LQKENI. The CDR3: CASSPGEGAFF. Here the CDR3 DNA reads TGTGCCAGCTCACCGGGAGAGGGAGCTTTCTTT.

The chain couples TRBV20-1 to TRBJ1-5; D uncertain. The CDR3 consists of 13 residues. V lost 7 bases to trimming and J lost 2 bases, with 12 bases between them. Germline V lookup: CDR1 DFQATT, CDR2 SNEGSKA (reference sequence). CDR3 sequence reads: CSVLGRGNQPQHF. The CDR3 DNA reads as TGCAGTGTCCTGGGGAGGGGCAATCAGCCCCAGCATTTT.

This chain links TRBV27 with TRBJ2-1; TRBD2 matches 9 bases. The CDR3 has 15 residues. Germline V gene sequence: CDR1 MNHEY, CDR2 SMNVEV (reference sequence). The V segment lost 3 bases and the J segment 9 bases; nucleotides outside the gene matches: 9. DNA for the CDR3: TGTGCCAGCAGTTTCAGGGTAGCGGGGGTGGGTGAGCAGTTCTTC. It codes for CASSFRVAGVGEQFF.

V gene TRBV2 combines with J gene TRBJ1-2, with D unclear. This CDR3 has 14 residues. Germline CDR1 reads SNHLY; CDR2 reads FYNNEI. V was clipped by 9 bases and J by 7 bases, with 21 bases between them. CDR3 residues: CARGSVGVGSGYTF. The CDR3 DNA sequence: TGTGCCAGGGGATCAGTCGGTGTCGGCTCTGGCTACACCTTC. Variable domain in full (rest from reference TRBV2 and TRBJ1-2): EPEVTQTPSHQVTQMGQEVILRCVPISNHLYFYWYRQILGQKVEFLVSFYNNEISEKSEIFDDQFSVERPDGSNFTLKIRSTKLEDSAMYFCARGSVGVGSGYTFGSGTRLTVV.

V gene TRBV30 combines with J gene TRBJ1-5, with D possibly TRBD1 on 6 matching bases. The CDR3 contains 16 residues. Per the germline V gene, CDR1 is GTSNPN and CDR2 is SVGIG (reference sequence). V was cut by 3 bases and J by 2 bases, with 17 bases left in between. The CDR3 is CAWSLGGLGGNQPQHF. The CDR3 DNA reads TGTGCCTGGAGCCTCGGGGGGCTGGGTGGCAATCAGCCCCAGCATTTT.

The chain is built from TRBV30 and TRBJ2-7, with 9 bases identical to TRBD1. In germline, CDR1 is GTSNPN, CDR2 SVGIG (reference sequence). The CDR3 runs to 16 residues. Trimming removed 1 base from V and 8 bases from J; junction bases left unmatched: 15. As DNA, the CDR3 is TGTGCCTGGAGTGATGTTGGGGGACAGGGAGTGGGGAAGCAGTACTTC. It encodes CAWSDVGGQGVGKQYF.

The V gene is TRBV11-2, the J gene TRBJ2-2, with D hard to call. Germline V gene data show CDR1 as SGHAT and CDR2 as FQNNGV. The CDR3 sequence is 13 residues long. Trimming cost V 1 base and J 6 bases, with 6 bases left between them. The CDR3 DNA reads as TGTGCCAGCAGCTTAGTCGATGCCGGGGAGCTGTTTTTT. Translated, it gives CASSLVDAGELFF.

This chain uses TRBV5-1 with TRBJ2-3; tentative D call: TRBD1 (5 bases). The V and J ends lost 1 base and 0 bases respectively, with 9 bases between them. The CDR3 length is 15 residues. Germline values: CDR1 SGHRS, CDR2 YFSETQ. The CDR3 DNA reads TGCGCCAGCAGCTTGATCTCAGGGAGCACAGATACGCAGTATTTT. This gives the protein CASSLISGSTDTQYF. The entire variable domain, with the rest obtained from reference TRBV5-1 and TRBJ2-3, is as follows: KAGVTQTPRYLIKTRGQQVTLSCSPISGHRSVSWYQQTPGQGLQFLFEYFSETQRNKGNFPGRFSGRQFSNSRSEMNVSTLELGDSALYLCASSLISGSTDTQYFGPGTRLTVL.

This rearrangement joins TRBV12-3 or TRBV12-4 to TRBJ1-6, with D hard to call. V was pared by 3 bases and J by 7 bases, with 10 bases between. This CDR3 is 14 amino acids long. The CDR3 reads CASSFRGWNSPLHF. The DNA for the CDR3 is TGTGCCAGCAGTTTTCGGGGATGGAATTCACCCCTCCACTTT.

The gene calls are TRBV27 and TRBJ2-7; TRBD1 aligns across 7 bases. The CDR3 is 14 amino acids. Trimming at V came to 5 bases and at J to 3 bases, leaving 7 bases not matched to a gene. CDR1 is MNHEY and CDR2 is SMNVEV in the germline V gene (reference sequence). CDR3 loop: CASSPRQGFYEQYF. CDR3 nucleotide sequence: TGTGCCAGCAGTCCTCGACAGGGATTCTACGAGCAGTACTTC.

This clonotype was picked up a small number of times. The chain links TRBV15 to TRBJ2-5, with D possibly TRBD2 on 5 matching bases. Trimming shortened V by 3 bases and J by 2 bases, and 7 bases separated the two germline ends. The CDR3 covers 13 residues. Germline lookup yields CDR1 LNHNV and CDR2 YYDKDF (reference sequence). This CDR3 reads CATSRDFQETQYF. The CDR3 nucleotides read TGTGCCACCAGCAGGGACTTTCAAGAGACCCAGTACTTC.

The V and J genes are TRBV2 and TRBJ1-1, with D perhaps matching TRBD1 (5 bases). V gave up 2 bases and J gave up 4 bases, with 8 bases separating them. The CDR3 has 13 amino acids. Per germline, CDR1 SNHLY and CDR2 FYNNEI. The CDR3 spells CASSERDGTEAFF. CDR3 DNA: TGTGCCAGCAGTGAAAGGGACGGCACTGAAGCTTTCTTT.

The chain employs TRBV29-1 and TRBJ2-5, with a possible D match to TRBD2 (5 bases). Trimming cost V 4 bases and J 2 bases, with 17 bases left between them. CDR3 length: 15 amino acids. Per the germline V gene, CDR1 is SQVTM and CDR2 is ANQGSEA. The CDR3 region has the DNA TGCAGCGTTGGGTACCGAGGGATCAAGCAAGAGACCCAGTACTTC. It is translated as CSVGYRGIKQETQYF.

V and J are TRBV5-4 and TRBJ1-1; unclear D gene. This CDR3 is built from 13 residues. V was clipped by 4 bases and J by 3 bases, with 10 bases between them. In germline, CDR1 is SGHNT, CDR2 YYREEE (reference sequence). In DNA, the CDR3 is TGTGCCAGCAGCCCCGTGGACGACACTGAAGCTTTCTTT. Translation gives CASSPVDDTEAFF.

The rearrangement joins TRBV7-9 to TRBJ2-1; D not certain. This CDR3 has 15 residues. Germline CDR1 is SEHNR and CDR2 is FQNEAQ (reference sequence). Deletions cut 1 base from V and 6 bases from J, with 13 bases between. CDR3 region: CASSLDRTPGNEQFF. In DNA form, the CDR3 reads TGTGCCAGCAGCTTAGATCGCACCCCCGGCAATGAGCAGTTCTTC.